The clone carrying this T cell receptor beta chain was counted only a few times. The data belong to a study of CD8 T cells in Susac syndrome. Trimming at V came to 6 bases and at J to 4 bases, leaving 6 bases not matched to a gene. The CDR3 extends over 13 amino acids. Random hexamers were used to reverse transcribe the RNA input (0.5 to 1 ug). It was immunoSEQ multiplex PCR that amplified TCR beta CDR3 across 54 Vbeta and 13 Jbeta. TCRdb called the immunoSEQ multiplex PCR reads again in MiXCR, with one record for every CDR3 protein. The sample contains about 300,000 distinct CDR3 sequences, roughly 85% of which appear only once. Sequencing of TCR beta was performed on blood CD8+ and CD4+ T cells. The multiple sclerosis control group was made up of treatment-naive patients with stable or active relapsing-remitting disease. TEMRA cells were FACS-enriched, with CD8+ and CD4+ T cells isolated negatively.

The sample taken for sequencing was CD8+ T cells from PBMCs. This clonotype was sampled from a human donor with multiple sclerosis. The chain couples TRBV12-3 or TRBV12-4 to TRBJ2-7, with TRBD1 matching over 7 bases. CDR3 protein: CASSRDSIYEQYF. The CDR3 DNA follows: TGTGCCAGCAGCCGGGACAGCATTTACGAGCAGTACTTC.